This T cell receptor beta chain was retrieved from a study of blood T cell repertoires in COVID-19. Background on the study: Acute and convalescent COVID-19 specimens originated in the United States, Italy and Spain. The cDNA or gDNA used as material had been derived from T cells, B-cell-depleted T cells, or PBMCs.

In the authors' methods: Amplification of reference gene primers was used by the study to estimate nucleated cell counts. Sequencing was performed with immunoSEQ multiplex PCR; in TCRdb, only in-frame clones are kept and a portion is missing. V, J and clone size were drawn from that table, and D and trimming were deduced from the DNA. Of about 220,000 clones in the sample, 80% to 90% were seen once. The germline V gene encodes CDR1 SGHRS and CDR2 YFSETQ. This CDR3 has 15 residues. V lost 4 bases and J lost 4; bases outside the gene matches: 7. The clonotype comes from a man aged 45-65 years with active or convalescent COVID-19. The genes are TRBV5-1 and TRBJ1-3; 8 bases align to TRBD1. Sequenced input: peripheral blood. DNA of the CDR3: TGCGCCAGCAGCAGATCCGGGACAGGAGGAAACACCATATATTTT. This encodes CASSRSGTGGNTIYF.